The next 31 T cell receptor beta chains were all read from a single sample in a study of blood T cell repertoires in COVID-19. Generated by immunoSEQ multiplex PCR, the TCRdb table keeps only in-frame clones and is missing some. The sample has 90,000 or so clones, roughly 83% seen once. Input material: peripheral blood. All receptors come from a human donor in a cohort sampled during active COVID-19.

This chain uses TRBV7-2 with TRBJ1-2, with D uncertain. Germline V lookup: CDR1 SGHTA, CDR2 FQGNSA. V gave up 2 bases and J gave up 0 bases, with 7 bases separating them. CDR3 length: 14 amino acids. The CDR3 sequence is CASSLQVTNYGYTF. CDR3 coding DNA: TGTGCCAGCAGCTTACAGGTCACTAACTATGGCTACACCTTC.

The V gene is TRBV7-9, the J gene TRBJ2-1; D gene uncertain. The CDR3 covers 14 residues. V was clipped by 4 bases and J by 6 bases, with 13 bases between them. CDR1 SEHNR and CDR2 FQNEAQ come from the germline V gene (reference sequence). CDR3 region: CASSSGPRGNEQFF. CDR3 DNA: TGTGCCAGCAGCTCGGGTCCCCGAGGCAATGAGCAGTTCTTC.

In DNA form, the CDR3 reads TGTGCCAGCAGCCCTCAGACAGGGTTCACCGGGGAGCTGTTTTTT. Its protein product is CASSPQTGFTGELFF. The chain couples TRBV5-6 to TRBJ2-2, with 7 bases matching TRBD1. CDR1 is SGHDT, CDR2 YYEEEE, per germline. The CDR3 runs to 15 residues. J lost 4 bases, V lost 4 bases, and 7 bases had no gene match.

This chain uses TRBV19 with TRBJ1-1, with 7 bases lining up with TRBD1. This CDR3 contains 14 residues. CDR1 is LNHDA and CDR2 is SQIVND in the germline V gene (reference sequence). Losses at the gene ends were 7 bases for V and 8 bases for J; bases not matched to a gene: 13. This chain's CDR3 is CASIPGQSFGEAFF. CDR3 nucleotides: TGTGCCAGTATCCCGGGACAGTCGTTCGGGGAAGCTTTCTTT.

This rearrangement joins TRBV27 to TRBJ1-1, with D perhaps TRBD1 (6 bases). Germline lookup yields CDR1 MNHEY and CDR2 SMNVEV (reference sequence). The CDR3 has 15 residues. Trimming removed 0 bases from V and 1 base from J, with 9 bases in between. CDR3 loop: CASSLSQGRNTEAFF. CDR3 nucleotides: TGTGCCAGCAGTTTATCGCAGGGGAGGAACACTGAAGCTTTCTTT.

The J gene is TRBJ1-2, the V gene TRBV5-1; D uncertain. The ends were cut back, 0 bases at V and 8 bases at J, with 17 bases in the middle. This CDR3 is 15 amino acids long. Germline CDR1 SGHRS, CDR2 YFSETQ. The CDR3 here is CASSLAGIGRSGYTF. The CDR3 DNA sequence: TGCGCCAGCAGCTTGGCGGGGATCGGTCGGAGCGGCTACACCTTC.

The rearrangement uses TRBV3-1 (or the pseudogene TRBV3-2) and TRBJ1-3, with D possibly being TRBD1 (5 bases). V lost 5 bases, J lost 4 bases, and 15 bases lay in between. Germline V CDR1 and CDR2: LGHDT, YNNKEL (reference sequence). The length of the CDR3 is 15 residues. CDR3 region: CASSAPGGTGNTIYF. The CDR3 coding sequence is TGTGCCAGCAGCGCACCGGGGGGAACAGGAAACACCATATATTTT.

This chain joins TRBV7-8 and TRBJ2-7; D is perhaps TRBD2 (7 bases). CDR3 length equals 16 residues. The V end lost 5 bases, the J end lost 1 base, and 18 bases lay between the germline ends. Germline V CDR1 and CDR2: SGHVS, FQNEAQ. CDR3 sequence reads: CASSPLGGAGSYEQYF. CDR3 nucleotides: TGTGCCAGCAGCCCCCTGGGGGGGGCAGGGTCCTACGAGCAGTACTTC. Full variable domain (missing parts from reference TRBV7-8 and TRBJ2-7): GAGVSQSPRYKVAKRGQDVALRCDPISGHVSLFWYQQALGQGPEFLTYFQNEAQLDKSGLPSDRFFAERPEGSVSTLKIQRTQQEDSAVYLCASSPLGGAGSYEQYFGPGTRLTVT.

The chain recombines TRBV6-6 with TRBJ2-7; 10 bases agree with TRBD2. CDR1 and CDR2 from the germline V gene are MNHNY and SVGAGI (reference sequence). This CDR3 spans 14 amino acids. V dropped 2 bases and J dropped 7; count of bases not matched to a gene: 5. Here the CDR3 DNA reads TGTGCCAGCAGTTACCGGACTAGCGGCTGGGAGCAGTACTTC. Its translation: CASSYRTSGWEQYF.

The V gene is TRBV9, the J gene TRBJ2-1; TRBD2 agrees at 12 bases. V was pared by 4 bases and J by 3 bases, with 5 bases of the junction left unmatched. The germline gives CDR1 SGDLS, CDR2 YYNGEE. This CDR3 is 16 amino acids long. The CDR3 DNA sequence: TGTGCCAGCAGCTCAGGGACTAGCGGGTTCTACAATGAGCAGTTCTTC. It translates to CASSSGTSGFYNEQFF. The full variable domain, with the rest looked up from reference TRBV9 and TRBJ2-1, is DSGVTQTPKHLITATGQRVTLRCSPRSGDLSVYWYQQSLDQGLQFLIQYYNGEERAKGNILERFSAQQFPDLHSELNLSSLELGDSALYFCASSSGTSGFYNEQFFGPGTRLTVL.

The chain combines TRBV7-2 with TRBJ1-4; D uncertain. Germline CDR1 SGHTA, CDR2 FQGNSA. The CDR3 is made up of 15 amino acids. Trimming pared 1 base from V and 8 bases from J, leaving 14 bases between. The CDR3 is CASSLGRQIGEKLFF. In DNA form, the CDR3 reads TGTGCCAGCAGCTTAGGTCGGCAGATCGGGGAAAAACTGTTTTTT. Supplemented by reference TRBV7-2 and TRBJ1-4, the full variable domain reads GAGVSQSPSNKVTEKGKDVELRCDPISGHTALYWYRQSLGQGLEFLIYFQGNSAPDKSGLPSDRFSAERTGGSVSTLTIQRTQQEDSAVYLCASSLGRQIGEKLFFGSGTQLSVL.

V gene TRBV2 combines with J gene TRBJ2-1; 9 nucleotides line up with TRBD2. Germline CDR1 SNHLY, CDR2 FYNNEI. The CDR3 is made up of 15 amino acids. V was pared by 1 base and J by 5 bases, with 3 bases of the junction left unmatched. This CDR3 reads CASSEETSGNNEQFF. CDR3 in DNA: TGTGCCAGCAGTGAAGAGACTAGCGGAAACAATGAGCAGTTCTTC.

This clone was counted a few times. The chain couples TRBV29-1 to TRBJ1-5, with D possibly TRBD1 on 6 matching bases. This CDR3 is built from 13 residues. The V gene's germline CDR1 is SQVTM and CDR2 ANQGSEA. Trimming removed 5 bases at V and 7 bases at J, with 15 bases between. In DNA, the CDR3 is TGCAGCGTTTCGCAGGGGAGGGGCCAGCCCCAGCATTTT. This gives the protein CSVSQGRGQPQHF.

The V gene is TRBV5-1, the J gene TRBJ2-1, with 12 positions matching TRBD1. V lost 3 bases, J lost 6 bases, and 4 bases stayed unmatched. Germline assignment: CDR1 SGHRS and CDR2 YFSETQ. The CDR3 runs 15 residues. This chain's CDR3 is CASSSGTGGVNEQFF. Written as DNA, the CDR3 is TGCGCCAGCAGCTCCGGGACAGGGGGCGTCAATGAGCAGTTCTTC.

The V and J genes are TRBV14 and TRBJ2-5; D is perhaps TRBD2 (6 bases). Deletions cut 5 bases from V and 3 bases from J, with 10 bases between. Germline V gene lookup returns CDR1 SGHDN and CDR2 FVKESK. This CDR3 is built from 13 residues. This CDR3 is CASSRWGEETQYF. The CDR3 nucleotides read TGTGCCAGCAGCAGATGGGGGGAAGAGACCCAGTACTTC.

The genes are TRBV7-3 and TRBJ2-3; D call uncertain. The CDR3 sequence is 13 residues long. Germline CDR1 SGHTA, CDR2 FQGTGA. V lost 5 bases, J lost 2 bases, and 8 bases lay in between. CDR3 sequence: CASSQNPTDTQYF. The CDR3 DNA follows: TGTGCCAGCAGCCAAAATCCCACAGATACGCAGTATTTT.

V and J are TRBV6-6 and TRBJ2-7; D not resolved. The CDR3 spans 14 residues. CDR1 and CDR2 from the germline V gene are MNHNY and SVGAGI (reference sequence). V was trimmed by 0 bases and J by 5 bases, leaving 11 bases between them. CDR3 sequence reads: CASSYSGERNEQYF. For the CDR3, the DNA is TGTGCCAGCAGTTACTCAGGAGAACGGAACGAGCAGTACTTC.

J is TRBJ1-4 and V is TRBV19; D unclear. The CDR3 consists of 13 residues. Germline V gene sequence: CDR1 LNHDA, CDR2 SQIVND (reference sequence). Trimming shortened V by 6 bases and J by 0 bases, and 5 bases separated the two germline ends. The DNA of the CDR3 is TGTGCCAGTAGGTCTACAACTAATGAAAAACTGTTTTTT. This codes for CASRSTTNEKLFF.

The table lists this clone with a count of one. The chain has TRBV13 and TRBJ2-3; D is possibly TRBD1 (8 bases). The germline V gene encodes CDR1 PRHDT and CDR2 FYEKMQ (reference sequence). The CDR3 sequence is 20 residues long. V dropped 5 bases and J dropped 0 bases, with 27 bases sitting between them. CDR3 nucleotide sequence: TGTGCCAGCAGCCCAACCCCGGGACTACAGGGGGAGTTTAGCACAGATACGCAGTATTTT. It yields the protein CASSPTPGLQGEFSTDTQYF.

This clone was counted once. The V call is TRBV6-5, the J call TRBJ1-1; perhaps TRBD1 as D (6 bases). This CDR3 comprises 12 residues. The germline CDR1 and CDR2 sequences are MNHEY and SVGAGI. Between the trimmed V and J ends, which lost 2 bases and 8 bases, there was a span of 9 bases. CDR3 amino acids: CASSYPGHEAFF. In DNA form, the CDR3 reads TGTGCCAGCAGTTACCCGGGACACGAAGCTTTCTTT.

The V gene is TRBV15, the J gene TRBJ2-7, with 10 bases fitting TRBD1. V shed 4 bases and J 4 bases; nucleotides not matched to a gene: 1. Germline loops: CDR1 LNHNV, CDR2 YYDKDF (reference sequence). The CDR3 spans 13 residues. The chain's CDR3 is CATSTGQGYEQYF. The CDR3, as DNA: TGTGCCACCAGCACGGGACAGGGGTACGAGCAGTACTTC. Full variable domain (outside the CDR3, taken from reference TRBV15 and TRBJ2-7): DAMVIQNPRYQVTQFGKPVTLSCSQTLNHNVMYWYQQKSSQAPKLLFHYYDKDFNNEADTPDNFQSRRPNTSFCFLDIRSPGLGDTAMYLCATSTGQGYEQYFGPGTRLTVT.

The rearrangement links TRBV5-6 to TRBJ2-5, with 9 bases aligning to TRBD1. Germline V gene data show CDR1 as SGHDT and CDR2 as YYEEEE. Trimming at V came to 4 bases and at J to 5 bases, leaving 12 bases not matched to a gene. The CDR3 loop spans 16 amino acids. The CDR3 DNA reads TGTGCCAGCAGCGTCTGGGGCGGACAGGGGATGGAGACCCAGTACTTC. This gives the protein CASSVWGGQGMETQYF.

The table lists this clone with many counts. This chain connects TRBV6-5 to TRBJ1-2; no clear D. From germline, CDR1 is MNHEY and CDR2 SVGAGI. The CDR3 consists of 13 residues. V lost 10 bases, J lost 4 bases, and 16 bases lay in between. The CDR3 reads CATLGGRSYGYTF. Written as DNA, the CDR3 is TGTGCCACCCTTGGTGGCAGGTCCTATGGCTACACCTTC.

This clone was counted once. This chain joins TRBV16 and TRBJ2-3; the D gene is possibly TRBD2 (6 bases). CDR1 is KGHSY, CDR2 FQNENV, per germline. The CDR3 is made up of 14 amino acids. Trimming cost V 10 bases and J 0 bases, with 14 bases left between them. The CDR3 is CANSAGTSTDTQYF. The CDR3 DNA reads TGTGCCAATTCCGCGGGGACTAGCACAGATACGCAGTATTTT. Full variable domain (rest looked up from reference TRBV16 and TRBJ2-3): GEEVAQTPKHLVRGEGQKAKLYCAPIKGHSYVFWYQQVLKNEFKFLISFQNENVFDETGMPKERFSAKCLPNSPCSLEIQATKLEDSAVYFCANSAGTSTDTQYFGPGTRLTVL.

The V and J genes are TRBV6-5 and TRBJ1-2; 7 bases are shared with TRBD1. CDR1 and CDR2 from the germline V gene are MNHEY and SVGAGI. V lost 5 bases, J lost 7 bases, and 4 bases stayed unmatched. The CDR3 runs 12 residues. The CDR3 bases are TGTGCCAGCAGTAAGGACAGGCTTGGCTACACCTTC. This codes for CASSKDRLGYTF.

V gene TRBV6-1 combines with J gene TRBJ1-3; 9 bases fit TRBD1. Looked up from germline, CDR1 is MNHNS and CDR2 is SASEGT. The junction had 6 bases not matched to a gene; V was cut back by 3 bases and J by 6 bases. This CDR3 region has 15 residues. The CDR3 spells CASSDYRDRANTIYF. For the CDR3, the DNA is TGTGCCAGCAGTGATTACCGGGACAGGGCAAACACCATATATTTT.

V is TRBV9 and J is TRBJ2-3; 9 bases agree with TRBD1. The J segment lost 3 bases and the V segment lost 0 bases, leaving 8 bases of the junction unmatched. Germline V lookup: CDR1 SGDLS, CDR2 YYNGEE. The CDR3 has 17 amino acids. The CDR3 DNA is TGTGCCAGCAGCGTAGGGTTGGGGACAGGGATTACAGATACGCAGTATTTT. It specifies CASSVGLGTGITDTQYF.

This chain joins TRBV5-8 and TRBJ2-5; D remains unclear. The V end was cut by 6 bases, the J end by 5 bases, with 17 bases between. This CDR3 comprises 14 residues. CDR1 SGHTS and CDR2 YDEGEE come from the germline V gene. CDR3 sequence (DNA): TGTGCCAGCACCTCTTTGGGCCAGAAGGAGACCCAGTACTTC. Protein sequence: CASTSLGQKETQYF. The complete variable domain, with remaining parts taken from reference TRBV5-8 and TRBJ2-5, reads EAGVTQSPTHLIKTRGQQATLRCSPISGHTSVYWYQQALGLGLQFLLWYDEGEERNRGNFPPRFSGRQFPNYSSELNVNALELEDSALYLCASTSLGQKETQYFGPGTRLLVL.

The chain has TRBV3-1 (or the pseudogene TRBV3-2) and TRBJ2-7, with a possible D match to TRBD1 (5 bases). Trimming left V 4 bases short and J 6 bases short, with 10 bases between. This CDR3 is built from 12 residues. Germline V CDR1 and CDR2: LGHDT, YNNKEL (reference sequence). Written as DNA, the CDR3 is TGTGCCAGCAGCCGTGACAGATCCGAGCAGTACTTC. Protein product: CASSRDRSEQYF.

The chain couples TRBV30 to TRBJ2-5, with D perhaps TRBD2 (6 bases). V lost 0 bases to trimming and J lost 4 bases, with 9 bases between them. CDR1 and CDR2 (germline): GTSNPN, SVGIG (reference sequence). The CDR3 totals 13 residues. CDR3 amino acids: CAWSVGGIETQYF. CDR3 bases: TGTGCCTGGAGTGTAGGAGGGATAGAGACCCAGTACTTC.

The chain is built from TRBV6-5 and TRBJ1-4, with TRBD1 identical over 7 bases. J lost 3 bases, V lost 5 bases, and 3 bases had no gene match. This CDR3 region has 14 residues. Looked up from germline, CDR1 is MNHEY and CDR2 is SVGAGI. The CDR3 DNA sequence: TGTGCCAGCAGTCCCGACAGGGCTAATGAAAAACTGTTTTTT. Translated, it gives CASSPDRANEKLFF.